The entry below gives a single TCR beta chain sequence along with its context. This sample was included in a study of cytomegalovirus exposure and HLA in healthy donors. The data were produced by immunoSEQ multiplex PCR, yet TCRdb's version contains in-frame clones alone and is incomplete. The table lists around 170,000 clones, 85% of them singletons. Sequenced material: PBMCs. This TCR came from a man aged 18 to 30 in good health and CMV-seropositive.

The CDR3 spells CASSLGGQLQEKLFF. CDR3 bases: TGCGCCAGCAGCTTGGGGGGACAGCTCCAGGAAAAACTGTTTTTT. The chain carries TRBV5-1 and TRBJ1-4; 7 positions match TRBD1. CDR1 is SGHRS and CDR2 is YFSETQ in the germline V gene. This CDR3 is 15 amino acids long. The J segment lost 8 bases and the V segment lost 0 bases, leaving 7 bases of the junction unmatched.